This is a list of T cell receptor beta chains from one sample in a study of long-term antiretroviral therapy in people with HIV. Assay: immunoSEQ multiplex PCR; the TCRdb copy retains only in-frame clones and omits some. The sample lists some 11,000 clones; roughly 80% were seen once. This specimen consisted of unsorted PBMCs, obtained at the start of antiretroviral therapy, before treatment. The receptors were gathered from a man aged 25 to 40 with HIV. Both conserved end residues are part of each CDR3. The D gene is left open where the match is weak. Clone size is given for some rows only: seen once, a few or many times, or a class if the clone is expanded.

d_gene: NA; abundance: few; j_gene: TRBJ2-3; v_gene: TRBV7-9; CDR3aa: CASRPLGGPVDTQYF
d_gene: NA; abundance: NA; j_gene: TRBJ2-7; v_gene: TRBV11-2; CDR3aa: CASSLSAGEQYF
d_gene: TRBD1; abundance: NA; j_gene: TRBJ2-7; v_gene: TRBV4-3; CDR3aa: CASSQGQGAPYEQYF
d_gene: NA; abundance: NA; j_gene: TRBJ2-2; v_gene: TRBV21-1; CDR3aa: CASSPLYCGELFF
d_gene: NA; abundance: NA; j_gene: TRBJ2-7; v_gene: TRBV7-9; CDR3aa: CASSYRTADSYEQYF
d_gene: NA; abundance: NA; j_gene: TRBJ2-2; v_gene: TRBV7-9; CDR3aa: CASSLAGAGELFF
d_gene: TRBD1; abundance: NA; j_gene: TRBJ1-2; v_gene: TRBV7-9; CDR3aa: CASSGTQGAWGYTF
d_gene: NA; abundance: NA; j_gene: TRBJ2-3; v_gene: TRBV5-1; CDR3aa: CASSLELSLGTDTQYF
d_gene: NA; abundance: once; j_gene: TRBJ2-3; v_gene: TRBV19; CDR3aa: CASSIGGFSTDTQYF
d_gene: TRBD1; abundance: NA; j_gene: TRBJ2-7; v_gene: TRBV18; CDR3aa: CASSLGQFSYEQYF
d_gene: NA; abundance: NA; j_gene: TRBJ2-7; v_gene: TRBV29-1; CDR3aa: CSVVAGEIYEQYF
d_gene: NA; abundance: NA; j_gene: TRBJ2-1; v_gene: TRBV18; CDR3aa: CASSPDTGMNEQFF
d_gene: NA; abundance: NA; j_gene: TRBJ2-5; v_gene: TRBV7-9; CDR3aa: CASKGRVETQYF
d_gene: NA; abundance: NA; j_gene: TRBJ2-2; v_gene: TRBV27; CDR3aa: CASSPLRSSTGELFF
d_gene: NA; abundance: NA; j_gene: TRBJ2-2; v_gene: TRBV11-2; CDR3aa: CASSYSKVGELFF
d_gene: TRBD2; abundance: once; j_gene: TRBJ2-1; v_gene: TRBV6-1; CDR3aa: CASSLGTTYGEQFF
d_gene: NA; abundance: NA; j_gene: TRBJ2-3; v_gene: TRBV18; CDR3aa: CASSISRGTDTQYF
d_gene: NA; abundance: once; j_gene: TRBJ2-7; v_gene: TRBV9; CDR3aa: CASSVAGTTYEQYF
d_gene: NA; abundance: few; j_gene: TRBJ2-7; v_gene: TRBV7-8; CDR3aa: CASSPLRGAYEQYF
d_gene: NA; abundance: once; j_gene: TRBJ2-7; v_gene: TRBV5-6; CDR3aa: CASSQLGFSYEQYF
d_gene: NA; abundance: NA; j_gene: TRBJ2-1; v_gene: TRBV19; CDR3aa: CASWDSRASEQFF
d_gene: NA; abundance: NA; j_gene: TRBJ2-3; v_gene: TRBV5-1; CDR3aa: CASSLPTMVDTQYF
d_gene: NA; abundance: NA; j_gene: TRBJ1-2; v_gene: TRBV6-6; CDR3aa: CASSYGGGSGGYTF
d_gene: NA; abundance: NA; j_gene: TRBJ2-3; v_gene: TRBV30; CDR3aa: CAWIPPRSISFTDTQYF
d_gene: TRBD2; abundance: NA; j_gene: TRBJ2-5; v_gene: TRBV6-1; CDR3aa: CASSEWAAGGRGQETQYF
d_gene: NA; abundance: NA; j_gene: TRBJ1-1; v_gene: TRBV6-1; CDR3aa: CASSEGGVTEAFF
d_gene: NA; abundance: medium-sized; j_gene: TRBJ2-5; v_gene: TRBV5-6; CDR3aa: CASSLGAGAKIETQYF
d_gene: NA; abundance: NA; j_gene: TRBJ1-1; v_gene: TRBV6-6; CDR3aa: CASSHRQANTEAFF
d_gene: NA; abundance: few; j_gene: TRBJ2-1; v_gene: TRBV4-3; CDR3aa: CASSAGQSSNEQFF
d_gene: TRBD2; abundance: NA; j_gene: TRBJ2-2; v_gene: TRBV10-2; CDR3aa: CASRSGAGELFF
d_gene: TRBD2; abundance: NA; j_gene: TRBJ2-7; v_gene: TRBV5-8; CDR3aa: CASSPAGTSGRSSYEQYF
d_gene: NA; abundance: NA; j_gene: TRBJ2-2; v_gene: TRBV5-1; CDR3aa: CASSDGTLHTGELFF
d_gene: TRBD1; abundance: NA; j_gene: TRBJ2-7; v_gene: TRBV5-6; CDR3aa: CASSPYRQGAFYEQYF
d_gene: TRBD1; abundance: NA; j_gene: TRBJ1-1; v_gene: TRBV10-3; CDR3aa: CAIRTGQQNTEAFF
d_gene: TRBD1; abundance: NA; j_gene: TRBJ1-2; v_gene: TRBV2; CDR3aa: CASSGQGYGYTF
d_gene: NA; abundance: large; j_gene: TRBJ2-5; v_gene: TRBV6-6; CDR3aa: CASTQGGTQYF
d_gene: TRBD2; abundance: NA; j_gene: TRBJ2-7; v_gene: TRBV10-2; CDR3aa: CASSDPGTSGGVTYEQYF
d_gene: TRBD2; abundance: NA; j_gene: TRBJ2-7; v_gene: TRBV4-1; CDR3aa: CASSQDPGPGGFVRSYEQYF
d_gene: NA; abundance: NA; j_gene: TRBJ1-1; v_gene: TRBV11-2; CDR3aa: CASSLAGQPWGTEAFF
d_gene: NA; abundance: NA; j_gene: TRBJ1-1; v_gene: TRBV30; CDR3aa: CAWRGGTEAFF
d_gene: NA; abundance: NA; j_gene: TRBJ2-7; v_gene: TRBV6-1; CDR3aa: CASSGTGTAYEQYF
d_gene: TRBD1; abundance: NA; j_gene: TRBJ2-7; v_gene: TRBV7-9; CDR3aa: CASRNGQGAYEQYF
d_gene: TRBD1; abundance: NA; j_gene: TRBJ1-3; v_gene: TRBV7-2; CDR3aa: CASSRDSSSGNTIYF
d_gene: NA; abundance: NA; j_gene: TRBJ2-3; v_gene: TRBV7-2; CDR3aa: CASSFGDTQYF
d_gene: NA; abundance: few; j_gene: TRBJ2-2; v_gene: TRBV19; CDR3aa: CASSIAGPTGELFF
d_gene: TRBD1; abundance: NA; j_gene: TRBJ1-5; v_gene: TRBV27; CDR3aa: CASRTIMTGVNQPQHF
d_gene: NA; abundance: NA; j_gene: TRBJ1-1; v_gene: TRBV5-1; CDR3aa: CASSSGQNTEAFF
d_gene: TRBD1; abundance: NA; j_gene: TRBJ1-2; v_gene: TRBV4-3; CDR3aa: CASSQLQGNSEGYTF
d_gene: TRBD1; abundance: NA; j_gene: TRBJ1-6; v_gene: TRBV27; CDR3aa: CASSSTGGVYDNSPLHF
d_gene: NA; abundance: few; j_gene: TRBJ2-5; v_gene: TRBV5-1; CDR3aa: CASNSDLASQETQYF